These T cell receptor beta chains were read from a single sample in a study of shared clonotypes between healthy human individuals. Sequenced by immunoSEQ multiplex PCR; TCRdb stores in-frame clones only, minus some. The table includes hundreds of thousands of clones, under 80% detected once. Sequenced: memory CD4+ T cells sorted from blood. Receptor source: a woman aged 25 to 45 in good health. The CDR3 runs from the conserved cysteine through the conserved F or W. Fields, in order: clone size, D gene, V gene, CDR3 length, J gene, CDR3 DNA, CDR3 protein. A D gene is named only where the DNA matches it firmly. Rows give clone size only sometimes, using once, few, many, or a class for an expanded clone.

size: -; D: -; V: TRBV6-6; length: 12; J: TRBJ1-2; DNA: TGTGCCAGCAGTTACAGGGGAAATGGCTACACCTTC; CDR3: CASSYRGNGYTF
size: -; D: -; V: TRBV28; length: 16; J: TRBJ2-7; DNA: TGTGCCAGCACCCCCTTGGGTCAGGGGCCTACCTACGAGCAGTACTTC; CDR3: CASTPLGQGPTYEQYF
size: -; D: -; V: TRBV23-1; length: 18; J: TRBJ2-3; DNA: TGCGCCAGCGGCCGACCCGGGCCACGTGAAGGGTGCACAGATACGCAGTATTTT; CDR3: CASGRPGPREGCTDTQYF
size: -; D: -; V: TRBV5-1; length: 16; J: TRBJ1-2; DNA: TGCGCCAGCAGCTTGTCGTATGGGGACCCTAACTATGGCTACACCTTC; CDR3: CASSLSYGDPNYGYTF
size: -; D: -; V: TRBV19; length: 15; J: TRBJ1-4; DNA: TGTGCCAGTAGTATACAGGCAGGGAATAATGAAAAACTGTTTTTT; CDR3: CASSIQAGNNEKLFF
size: -; D: -; V: TRBV11-2; length: 13; J: TRBJ1-2; DNA: TGTGCCAGCAGCTCAGGGACGGATTATGGCTACACCTTC; CDR3: CASSSGTDYGYTF
size: -; D: -; V: TRBV5-5; length: 13; J: TRBJ1-2; DNA: TGTGCCAGCAGGGAAGGGCCAACCTATGGCTACACCTTC; CDR3: CASREGPTYGYTF
size: -; D: TRBD1; V: TRBV10-3; length: 14; J: TRBJ1-1; DNA: TGTGCCATCAGTGACCCAGCAGGGGGCTTGGAAGCTTTCTTT; CDR3: CAISDPAGGLEAFF
size: -; D: -; V: TRBV11-2; length: 14; J: TRBJ2-1; DNA: TGTGCCAGCAGCCCTGGACTACTCTACAATGAGCAGTTCTTC; CDR3: CASSPGLLYNEQFF
size: once; D: -; V: TRBV6-4; length: 8; J: TRBJ2-7; DNA: TGTGCCCGCAGGGTTATACACTTC; CDR3: CARRVIHF
size: -; D: -; V: TRBV4-2; length: 14; J: TRBJ2-3; DNA: TGTGCCAGCAGCGGGTTGCTAGCAGCAGATACGCAGTATTTT; CDR3: CASSGLLAADTQYF
size: -; D: -; V: TRBV5-4; length: 14; J: TRBJ1-4; DNA: TGTGCCAGCAGCTTGGGAGGGCTTACTGAAAAACTGTTTTTT; CDR3: CASSLGGLTEKLFF
size: -; D: -; V: TRBV11-2; length: 17; J: TRBJ1-1; DNA: TGTGCCAGCAGCTTAGATCTTCGGGTGCGTGGTGGCACTGAAGCTTTCTTT; CDR3: CASSLDLRVRGGTEAFF
size: -; D: -; V: TRBV9; length: 14; J: TRBJ1-1; DNA: TGTGCCAGCAGGAAGTGGGGCCCCGGAACTGAAGCTTTCTTT; CDR3: CASRKWGPGTEAFF
size: once; D: TRBD2; V: TRBV2; length: 15; J: TRBJ2-1; DNA: TGTGCCAGCCTCTCAACTAGCGGGAGTTGGGATGAGCAGTTCTTC; CDR3: CASLSTSGSWDEQFF
size: -; D: -; V: TRBV5-4; length: 16; J: TRBJ2-1; DNA: TGTGCCAGCAGCCTGAATCCAGCGGGCTCCTACAATGAGCAGTTCTTC; CDR3: CASSLNPAGSYNEQFF
size: -; D: -; V: TRBV9; length: 13; J: TRBJ2-1; DNA: TGTGCCAGCAGCGAGGCTCCAGGCAATGAGCAGTTCTTC; CDR3: CASSEAPGNEQFF
size: once; D: -; V: TRBV28; length: 16; J: TRBJ1-5; DNA: TGTGCCAGCAGTTTACCACAAGTGGGAAGCAATCAGCCCCAGCATTTT; CDR3: CASSLPQVGSNQPQHF
size: -; D: -; V: TRBV5-1; length: 13; J: TRBJ2-1; DNA: TGCGCCAGCAGCCTCGCTCCTCCCACTGAGCAGTTCTTC; CDR3: CASSLAPPTEQFF
size: -; D: TRBD2; V: TRBV7-6; length: 16; J: TRBJ2-3; DNA: TGTGCCAGCAGCTTAGGGGCTAGCGGGGGCATGGATACGCAGTATTTT; CDR3: CASSLGASGGMDTQYF
size: few; D: -; V: TRBV21-1; length: 15; J: TRBJ1-1; DNA: TGTGCCAGCAGCAAAAATATCAGGATGAACACTGAAGCTTTCTTT; CDR3: CASSKNIRMNTEAFF
size: few; D: -; V: TRBV6-4; length: 15; J: TRBJ2-3; DNA: TGTGCCAGCAGTGTAATGTCAGGTGGTGCAAATACGCAGTATTTT; CDR3: CASSVMSGGANTQYF
size: many; D: -; V: TRBV10-3; length: 13; J: TRBJ2-7; DNA: TGTGCCATCAAAGCGGAAGGGCCCTACGAGCAGTACTTC; CDR3: CAIKAEGPYEQYF